These T cell receptor beta chains were read from a single sample in a study of graft-versus-host responses after intestinal transplantation. Which antigens these TCRs recognize remains unknown. Using immunoSEQ multiplex PCR, the repertoire was profiled, and TCRdb retains in-frame clones only, with some absent. The sample lists around 64,000 clones, 90% to 95% occurring once. This specimen consisted of unstimulated CD4+ T cells sorted from spleen or lymph node cells, obtained before transplant. These receptor sequences come from a human donor who was the organ donor for an intestinal transplant. Both conserved end residues are part of each CDR3. The order of the fields is clone size, D gene, J gene, V gene, CDR3 protein, CDR3 DNA. A D gene is named only where the DNA matches it firmly. Clone size, where shown, is once, few, many, or a class for clones that have expanded.

>NA|NA|TRBJ1-1|TRBV29-1
CSVILRDGKAFF
TGCAGCGTTATACTCCGGGACGGCAAAGCTTTCTTT
>once|NA|TRBJ2-5|TRBV27
CASSPIRRQETQYF
TGTGCCAGCAGTCCAATTAGACGGCAAGAGACCCAGTACTTC
>NA|TRBD2|TRBJ2-2|TRBV4-2
CASRAGGQDTGELFF
TGTGCCAGCAGAGCGGGGGGGCAGGACACCGGGGAGCTGTTTTTT
>once|TRBD2|TRBJ2-3|TRBV7-3
CASSRKALAGGRTDTQYF
TGTGCCAGCAGCAGAAAGGCCCTAGCGGGGGGCCGCACAGATACGCAGTATTTT
>NA|NA|TRBJ1-1|TRBV2
CASSLTGMEEGEAFF
TGTGCCAGCAGTCTTACAGGGATGGAGGAGGGTGAAGCTTTCTTT
>NA|NA|TRBJ2-2|TRBV11-3
CASSLTGELFF
TGTGCCAGCAGCCTCACCGGGGAGCTGTTTTTT
>NA|NA|TRBJ2-7|TRBV19
CASSRLGKVEQYF
TGTGCCAGTAGTAGGCTGGGTAAGGTCGAGCAGTACTTC
>NA|TRBD1|TRBJ1-6|TRBV4-3
CASSQDRDRGSSYNSPLHF
TGCGCCAGCAGCCAAGACCGCGACAGGGGGAGCTCCTATAATTCACCCCTCCACTTT
>NA|NA|TRBJ2-7|TRBV7-2
CASSLALREQYF
TGTGCCAGCAGCTTAGCTTTGCGCGAGCAGTACTTC
>NA|NA|TRBJ2-3|TRBV5-1
CASSLVVSTDTQYF
TGCGCCAGCAGCTTGGTAGTTAGCACAGATACGCAGTATTTT
>NA|NA|TRBJ2-2|TRBV7-3
CASSLNRGTTNTGELFF
TGTGCCAGCAGCTTAAATCGGGGCACCACCAACACCGGGGAGCTGTTTTTT
>NA|NA|TRBJ1-2|TRBV29-1
CSVDSQPLSYTF
TGCAGCGTTGACTCCCAGCCTTTAAGCTACACCTTC
>NA|NA|TRBJ1-3|TRBV5-1
CASSLDSGNTIYF
TGCGCCAGCAGCTTGGACTCTGGAAACACCATATATTTT
>NA|NA|TRBJ2-5|TRBV5-1
CASSSAYGLSQETQYF
TGCGCCAGCAGCTCTGCTTACGGACTAAGCCAAGAGACCCAGTACTTC
>NA|NA|TRBJ2-1|TRBV2
CASSEALFSYPFNEQFF
TGTGCCAGCAGTGAAGCGCTATTTAGTTATCCGTTCAATGAGCAGTTCTTC
>NA|TRBD1|TRBJ1-4|TRBV4-3
CASSQQQGATNEKLFF
TGCGCCAGCAGCCAACAACAGGGGGCGACTAATGAAAAACTGTTTTTT
>NA|TRBD1|TRBJ2-5|TRBV7-2
CASSLVWLGTGGRETQYF
TGTGCCAGCAGCTTAGTTTGGTTGGGGACAGGGGGCCGGGAGACCCAGTACTTC
>NA|NA|TRBJ2-1|TRBV6-5
CASSYHRPGNWRVQFF
TGTGCCAGCAGTTACCACCGTCCGGGAAATTGGCGTGTGCAGTTCTTC
>NA|NA|TRBJ2-1|TRBV9
CASSVEGSERNEQFF
TGTGCCAGCAGCGTGGAAGGGTCCGAGCGGAATGAGCAGTTCTTC
>NA|NA|TRBJ2-7|TRBV2
CASTGFYEQYF
TGTGCCAGCACTGGCTTCTACGAGCAGTACTTC
>NA|TRBD1|TRBJ1-6|TRBV10-2
CASSSTGANSPLHF
TGCGCCAGCAGCTCGACAGGGGCTAATTCACCCCTCCACTTT
>NA|NA|TRBJ1-6|TRBV5-4
CASSLGLRGDSPLHF
TGTGCCAGCAGCTTGGGACTGCGGGGCGATTCACCCCTCCACTTT
>NA|NA|TRBJ2-7|TRBV27
CASSPTGFSYEQYF
TGTGCCAGCAGTCCCACAGGGTTCTCCTACGAGCAGTACTTC
>NA|NA|TRBJ1-2|TRBV29-1
CSVEDPKGRAGYTF
TGCAGCGTTGAAGATCCTAAGGGCAGGGCTGGCTACACCTTC
>NA|TRBD1|TRBJ2-3|TRBV5-4
CASSSQGARKTDTQYF
TGTGCCAGCAGCTCACAGGGGGCGAGGAAGACAGATACGCAGTATTTT
>NA|TRBD2|TRBJ2-5|TRBV4-1
CASSQSGGSRETQYF
TGCGCCAGCAGCCAAAGCGGGGGGTCCCGGGAGACCCAGTACTTC
>NA|TRBD1|TRBJ2-6|TRBV2
CASGRGSLVSGANVLTF
TGTGCCAGCGGCAGGGGGTCCCTTGTCTCTGGGGCCAACGTCCTGACTTTC
>NA|NA|TRBJ2-7|TRBV28
CASSLGPNSVSYEQYF
TGTGCCAGCAGTTTAGGGCCTAACAGTGTATCCTACGAGCAGTACTTC